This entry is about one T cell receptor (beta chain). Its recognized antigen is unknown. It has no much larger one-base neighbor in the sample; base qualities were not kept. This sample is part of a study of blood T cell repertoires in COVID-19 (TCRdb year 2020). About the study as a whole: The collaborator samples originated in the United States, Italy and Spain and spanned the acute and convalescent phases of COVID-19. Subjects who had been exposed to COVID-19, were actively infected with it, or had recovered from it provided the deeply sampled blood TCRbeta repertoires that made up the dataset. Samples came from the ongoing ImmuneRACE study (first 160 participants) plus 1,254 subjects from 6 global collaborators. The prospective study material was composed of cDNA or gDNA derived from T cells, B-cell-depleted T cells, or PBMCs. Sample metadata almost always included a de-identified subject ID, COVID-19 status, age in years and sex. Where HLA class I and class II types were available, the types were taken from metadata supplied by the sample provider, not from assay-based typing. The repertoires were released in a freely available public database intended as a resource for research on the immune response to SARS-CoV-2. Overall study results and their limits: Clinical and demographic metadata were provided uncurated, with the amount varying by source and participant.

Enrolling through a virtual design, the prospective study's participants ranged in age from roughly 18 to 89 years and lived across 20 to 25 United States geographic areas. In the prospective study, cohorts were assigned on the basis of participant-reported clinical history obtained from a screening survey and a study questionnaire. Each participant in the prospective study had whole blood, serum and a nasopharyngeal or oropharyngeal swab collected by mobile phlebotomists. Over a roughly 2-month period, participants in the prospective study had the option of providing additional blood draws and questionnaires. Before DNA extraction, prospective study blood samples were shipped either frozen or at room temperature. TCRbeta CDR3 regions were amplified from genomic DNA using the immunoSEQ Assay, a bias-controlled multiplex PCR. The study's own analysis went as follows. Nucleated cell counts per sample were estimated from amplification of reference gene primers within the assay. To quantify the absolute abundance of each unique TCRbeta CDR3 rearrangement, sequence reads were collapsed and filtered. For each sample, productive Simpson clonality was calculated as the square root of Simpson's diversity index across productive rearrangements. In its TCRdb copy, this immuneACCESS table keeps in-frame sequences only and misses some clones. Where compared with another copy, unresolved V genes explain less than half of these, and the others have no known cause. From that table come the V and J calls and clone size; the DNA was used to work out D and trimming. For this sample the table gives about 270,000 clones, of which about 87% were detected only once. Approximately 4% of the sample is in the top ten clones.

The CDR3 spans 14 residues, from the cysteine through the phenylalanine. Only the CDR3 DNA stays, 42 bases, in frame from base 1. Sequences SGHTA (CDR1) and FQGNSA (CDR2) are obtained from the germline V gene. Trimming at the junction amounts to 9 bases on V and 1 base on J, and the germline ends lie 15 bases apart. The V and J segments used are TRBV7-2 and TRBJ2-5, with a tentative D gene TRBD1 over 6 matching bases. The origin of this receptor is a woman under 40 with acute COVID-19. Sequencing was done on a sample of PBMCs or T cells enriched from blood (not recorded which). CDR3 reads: CASNRDTPQETQYF. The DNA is TGTGCCAGTAACCGGGACACCCCCCAAGAGACCCAGTACTTC.